The following is a T cell receptor (beta chain) sequence with its context. Its antigen is currently unknown. These data belong to a study of beta chain features in type 1 diabetes. Study context: When patients were set against healthy donors, age, gender and cell yields were similar. Study-wide points: Junctions at VDJ sites from type 1 diabetes patients had fewer insertions and more deletions. Significant though moderate, a shortening of TCRB CDR3s appeared in all four CD4+ subsets of Type 1 diabetes patients.

Every bit of the isolated RNA underwent reverse transcription, so sequencing read expressed TCRB transcripts. An average of about 3.5 million reads was obtained for naive, central memory and regulatory T cell samples. Clones were sequenced by immunoSEQ multiplex PCR, and TCRdb holds only the in-frame ones, with some missing. In the table there are 150,000 or so clones, around 63% of which are singletons. V lost 5 bases to trimming and J lost 10 bases, with 9 bases between them. The CDR3 has 11 residues. Germline assignment: CDR1 SEHNR and CDR2 FQNEAQ (reference sequence). The clonotype comes from a man under 40 with type 1 diabetes. What was sequenced was naive CD4+ T cells from blood. The chain is built from TRBV7-9 and TRBJ2-1; tentative D call: TRBD2 (5 bases). CDR3 sequence: CASSRTWEQFF. Written as DNA, the CDR3 is TGTGCCAGCAGCCGGACTTGGGAGCAGTTCTTC.